This record concerns one TCR beta chain sequence. Its specificity is not known. CDR1 and CDR2 (germline): SGDLS, YYNGEE. This CDR3 comprises 15 residues. The V gene lost 2 bases and the J gene lost 3 bases, with 11 bases spanning the gap. The sample is drawn from a study of T cell responses to AZD1222 COVID-19 vaccine. Study-wide context: Analyses pooled second doses at about 4 or about 12 weeks. Points from the study as a whole: There were repertoire samples only from the period after the peak T cell response. Regions left unmutated in variants are reportedly the target of nearly half of spike-specific TCRs. There were mostly white British donors and more females than males, and clonal diversity was possibly underestimated.

Profiling relied on immunoSEQ multiplex PCR, and the TCRdb table lists in-frame clones only, not all of them. The sample yields 85,000 to 90,000 clones, 88% seen once. The chain joins TRBV9 to TRBJ2-2, with D possibly TRBD1 on 5 matching bases. The sample in question was peripheral blood, obtained on day 0 of AZD1222 vaccination. The origin of this receptor is an adult in good health. CDR3 in amino acids: CASSVTQGYTGELFF. As DNA, the CDR3 is TGTGCCAGCAGCGTTACGCAGGGTTACACCGGGGAGCTGTTTTTT.